Listed below are T cell receptor beta chains from one sample, sequenced in a study of blood T cell repertoires in COVID-19. Assay used: immunoSEQ multiplex PCR; TCRdb lists only in-frame clones, some missing. Of 70,000 to 90,000 clones detected, about 87% appear once; the ten largest clones hold roughly 8%. What was sequenced was peripheral blood. These receptors came from a man aged 80 or over with active or convalescent COVID-19. CDR3s include the opening cysteine and the closing phenylalanine or tryptophan. D genes are given only for firm matches. Size values are once, few and many counts, or a class for expanded clones, and some rows have none.

d_call: TRBD2; clone_size: few; v_call: TRBV9; j_call: TRBJ2-1; cdr3_nt: TGTGCCAGCAGCGTAGATCCTAGCGGGAGTGGGAATGAGCAGTTCTTC; cdr3_aa: CASSVDPSGSGNEQFF
d_call: -; clone_size: -; v_call: TRBV19; j_call: TRBJ1-6; cdr3_nt: TGTGCCAGCCGGGACACCTATAATTCACCCCTCCACTTT; cdr3_aa: CASRDTYNSPLHF
d_call: -; clone_size: -; v_call: TRBV6-5; j_call: TRBJ1-1; cdr3_nt: TGTGCCAGCAGTTACCGAGCCCCAATGAACACTGAAGCTTTCTTT; cdr3_aa: CASSYRAPMNTEAFF
d_call: -; clone_size: -; v_call: TRBV7-2; j_call: TRBJ2-2; cdr3_nt: TGTGCCAGCAGCCCTCCGGGTCGCACCGGGGAGCTGTTTTTT; cdr3_aa: CASSPPGRTGELFF
d_call: -; clone_size: -; v_call: TRBV30; j_call: TRBJ1-2; cdr3_nt: TGTGCCTGGAGTGGCCGCGCGCCCCTTAGTGGCTACACCTTC; cdr3_aa: CAWSGRAPLSGYTF
d_call: TRBD1; clone_size: -; v_call: TRBV7-9; j_call: TRBJ2-2; cdr3_nt: TGTGCCAGCAGCTTAGTAGACAGGGGAAAGCTGTTTTTT; cdr3_aa: CASSLVDRGKLFF
d_call: -; clone_size: -; v_call: TRBV29-1; j_call: TRBJ2-1; cdr3_nt: TGCAGCACTTCAGGAAGATCCTACAATGAGCAGTTCTTC; cdr3_aa: CSTSGRSYNEQFF
d_call: TRBD2; clone_size: -; v_call: TRBV3-1/TRBV3-2; j_call: TRBJ2-1; cdr3_nt: TGTGCCAGCAGCCAAGATCTAGCGGGGAACAATGAGCAGTTCTTC; cdr3_aa: CASSQDLAGNNEQFF
d_call: TRBD1; clone_size: -; v_call: TRBV2; j_call: TRBJ1-2; cdr3_nt: TGTGCCAGCAGTGCCCGACAGGGGACCGTGAAAGGCTACACCTTC; cdr3_aa: CASSARQGTVKGYTF
d_call: TRBD1; clone_size: -; v_call: TRBV19; j_call: TRBJ1-2; cdr3_nt: TGTGCCAGTAGTATACGGTGGGGACAGGGAGGTGGCTACACCTTC; cdr3_aa: CASSIRWGQGGGYTF
d_call: TRBD1; clone_size: few; v_call: TRBV18; j_call: TRBJ1-1; cdr3_nt: TGTGCCAGCTCACCCCGGGGGACAGGGGTCACTGAAGCTTTCTTT; cdr3_aa: CASSPRGTGVTEAFF
d_call: -; clone_size: few; v_call: TRBV28; j_call: TRBJ1-4; cdr3_nt: TGTGCCAGCAGTTTACCAGGACGGGGGGCAACTAATGAAAAACTGTTTTTT; cdr3_aa: CASSLPGRGATNEKLFF
d_call: TRBD1; clone_size: -; v_call: TRBV5-1; j_call: TRBJ1-6; cdr3_nt: TGCGCCAGCAGCCCCCAGGGGGCCGGGGCCTATAATTCACCCCTCCACTTT; cdr3_aa: CASSPQGAGAYNSPLHF
d_call: -; clone_size: -; v_call: TRBV18; j_call: TRBJ1-1; cdr3_nt: TGTGCCAGCACAGCCCGGAACACTGAAGCTTTCTTT; cdr3_aa: CASTARNTEAFF
d_call: TRBD1; clone_size: -; v_call: TRBV4-1; j_call: TRBJ2-1; cdr3_nt: TGCGCCAGCAGCCCTACTTGGACAGGGGACAATGAGCAGTTCTTC; cdr3_aa: CASSPTWTGDNEQFF
d_call: TRBD2; clone_size: -; v_call: TRBV5-1; j_call: TRBJ2-1; cdr3_nt: TGCGCCAGCAGTTCCCGGGGGGGCAATGAGCAGTTCTTC; cdr3_aa: CASSSRGGNEQFF
d_call: -; clone_size: -; v_call: TRBV11-2; j_call: TRBJ1-1; cdr3_nt: TGTGCCAGCAGGGAGGGAAAAACTGAAGCTTTCTTT; cdr3_aa: CASREGKTEAFF
d_call: TRBD1; clone_size: -; v_call: TRBV6-1; j_call: TRBJ2-3; cdr3_nt: TGTGCCAGCAGTCTCGGACAGGCGCAGTATTTT; cdr3_aa: CASSLGQAQYF
d_call: -; clone_size: -; v_call: TRBV2; j_call: TRBJ1-1; cdr3_nt: TGTGCCAGCAGTGAATTCGGCCAGGGAAAAGCTTTCTTT; cdr3_aa: CASSEFGQGKAFF
d_call: -; clone_size: -; v_call: TRBV10-2; j_call: TRBJ1-5; cdr3_nt: TGCGCCAGCAGTGCAAATAGCAATCAGCCCCAGCATTTT; cdr3_aa: CASSANSNQPQHF
d_call: TRBD2; clone_size: -; v_call: TRBV4-2; j_call: TRBJ2-2; cdr3_nt: TGTGCCAGCAGGGTTTCTAGCGGGGGTAACACCGGGGAGCTGTTTTTT; cdr3_aa: CASRVSSGGNTGELFF
d_call: -; clone_size: -; v_call: TRBV2; j_call: TRBJ2-1; cdr3_nt: TGTGCCAGCATAGCAGAGATTACAAAGAATGAGCAGTTCTTC; cdr3_aa: CASIAEITKNEQFF
d_call: TRBD1; clone_size: once; v_call: TRBV7-2; j_call: TRBJ1-2; cdr3_nt: TGTGCCAGCAGCTCCGACAGGGCGGGAGGCTACACCTTC; cdr3_aa: CASSSDRAGGYTF
d_call: TRBD2; clone_size: -; v_call: TRBV20-1; j_call: TRBJ2-5; cdr3_nt: TGCAGTGCTAGTGGGGGACTAGCGGTTCAAGAGACCCAGTACTTC; cdr3_aa: CSASGGLAVQETQYF
d_call: -; clone_size: -; v_call: TRBV5-6; j_call: TRBJ1-4; cdr3_nt: TGTGCCAGCAGCTTGGCGGGGGTAGCAAAACTGTTTTTT; cdr3_aa: CASSLAGVAKLFF
d_call: TRBD1; clone_size: -; v_call: TRBV29-1; j_call: TRBJ1-4; cdr3_nt: TGCAGCGTTGAAGGACAGGGGAATGAAAAACTGTTTTTT; cdr3_aa: CSVEGQGNEKLFF
d_call: TRBD1; clone_size: -; v_call: TRBV18; j_call: TRBJ2-3; cdr3_nt: TGTGCCAGCTCACCCCCTAGGACAGGACGAGAGGATACGCAGTATTTT; cdr3_aa: CASSPPRTGREDTQYF
d_call: -; clone_size: -; v_call: TRBV6-5; j_call: TRBJ2-3; cdr3_nt: TGTGCCAGCAGGCGGACTATTACAGATACGCAGTATTTT; cdr3_aa: CASRRTITDTQYF
d_call: TRBD1; clone_size: -; v_call: TRBV5-1; j_call: TRBJ2-5; cdr3_nt: TGCGCCAGCAGCTTACAGGGGGGAGAGACCCAGTACTTC; cdr3_aa: CASSLQGGETQYF
d_call: -; clone_size: few; v_call: TRBV11-1; j_call: TRBJ1-2; cdr3_nt: TGTGCCAGCAGCTTATCAGGGCTCTATGGCTACACCTTC; cdr3_aa: CASSLSGLYGYTF
d_call: -; clone_size: once; v_call: TRBV7-3; j_call: TRBJ1-1; cdr3_nt: TGTGCCAGCAGCTTAGGAGGCTTGAACACTGAAGCTTTCTTT; cdr3_aa: CASSLGGLNTEAFF
d_call: TRBD1; clone_size: -; v_call: TRBV7-9; j_call: TRBJ2-1; cdr3_nt: TGTGCCAGCAGCTGGTACAGGGGAGACAATGAGCAGTTCTTC; cdr3_aa: CASSWYRGDNEQFF
d_call: TRBD1; clone_size: -; v_call: TRBV2; j_call: TRBJ1-5; cdr3_nt: TGTGCCAGCAGCCAAGGGACAGGGGGAGGTAATAGCAATCAGCCCCAGCATTTT; cdr3_aa: CASSQGTGGGNSNQPQHF
d_call: TRBD2; clone_size: -; v_call: TRBV7-3; j_call: TRBJ2-1; cdr3_nt: TGTGCCAGCAGCTCCACCGGGACTAGCAATGAGCAGTTCTTC; cdr3_aa: CASSSTGTSNEQFF
d_call: -; clone_size: -; v_call: TRBV3-1/TRBV3-2; j_call: TRBJ1-2; cdr3_nt: TGTGCCAGCAGCCGGCGGGATGGCTACACCTTC; cdr3_aa: CASSRRDGYTF
d_call: -; clone_size: -; v_call: TRBV5-1; j_call: TRBJ2-3; cdr3_nt: TGCGCCAGCAGCATATCTAGCACGCAGGATACGCAGTATTTT; cdr3_aa: CASSISSTQDTQYF
d_call: TRBD1; clone_size: -; v_call: TRBV2; j_call: TRBJ1-2; cdr3_nt: TGTGCCAGCAGTGATAGAGGACAGGGAAGAGGGGCCTATGGCTACACCTTC; cdr3_aa: CASSDRGQGRGAYGYTF
d_call: TRBD1; clone_size: -; v_call: TRBV28; j_call: TRBJ1-2; cdr3_nt: TGTGCCAGCAGTTTATTTCTTAGGGCAGGGGGAGCTGGCTACACCTTC; cdr3_aa: CASSLFLRAGGAGYTF
d_call: -; clone_size: -; v_call: TRBV19; j_call: TRBJ1-5; cdr3_nt: TGTGCCAGTAGTATAAAAGGCGAGAGGAATCAGCCCCAGCATTTT; cdr3_aa: CASSIKGERNQPQHF
d_call: -; clone_size: once; v_call: TRBV28; j_call: TRBJ2-3; cdr3_nt: TGTGCCAGCAGTTTTGGGCTGAACACAGATACGCAGTATTTT; cdr3_aa: CASSFGLNTDTQYF
d_call: -; clone_size: -; v_call: TRBV11-2; j_call: TRBJ2-1; cdr3_nt: TGTGCCAGCAGCTTTTTAGCGGACTCCTACAATGAGCAGTTCTTC; cdr3_aa: CASSFLADSYNEQFF
d_call: -; clone_size: -; v_call: TRBV29-1; j_call: TRBJ2-3; cdr3_nt: TGCAGCGTTGAAAGGCCAGGTAGCACAGATACGCAGTATTTT; cdr3_aa: CSVERPGSTDTQYF
d_call: -; clone_size: -; v_call: TRBV3-1/TRBV3-2; j_call: TRBJ2-3; cdr3_nt: TGTGCCAGCAGCCAAAGGACGGGGAGCACAGATACGCAGTATTTT; cdr3_aa: CASSQRTGSTDTQYF
d_call: -; clone_size: -; v_call: TRBV6-5; j_call: TRBJ1-6; cdr3_nt: TGTGCCAGCAGTTTCCTTCTCAGGGGTAATTCACCCCTCCACTTT; cdr3_aa: CASSFLLRGNSPLHF
d_call: -; clone_size: few; v_call: TRBV19; j_call: TRBJ1-6; cdr3_nt: TGTGCCAGTAGTATTGGGGCTAGTTCACCCCTCCACTTT; cdr3_aa: CASSIGASSPLHF
d_call: TRBD1; clone_size: -; v_call: TRBV18; j_call: TRBJ2-2; cdr3_nt: TGTGCCAGCTCATCAACAGGGGGCGCGAACACCGGGGAGCTGTTTTTT; cdr3_aa: CASSSTGGANTGELFF
d_call: -; clone_size: -; v_call: TRBV3-1/TRBV3-2; j_call: TRBJ1-2; cdr3_nt: TGTGCCAGCAGCCCCTGGCTCGTGGATGGCTACACCTTC; cdr3_aa: CASSPWLVDGYTF
d_call: TRBD1; clone_size: -; v_call: TRBV6-5; j_call: TRBJ1-1; cdr3_nt: TGTGCCAGCAGGATGGGACAGACGAACACTGAAGCTTTCTTT; cdr3_aa: CASRMGQTNTEAFF
d_call: TRBD1; clone_size: -; v_call: TRBV5-1; j_call: TRBJ1-2; cdr3_nt: TGCGCCAGCAGCCCCGGGACAGGGTCTAACTATGGCTACACCTTC; cdr3_aa: CASSPGTGSNYGYTF
d_call: -; clone_size: -; v_call: TRBV5-1; j_call: TRBJ1-2; cdr3_nt: TGCGCCAGCAGCGGCAGGGTAGGCAACTATGGCTACACCTTC; cdr3_aa: CASSGRVGNYGYTF